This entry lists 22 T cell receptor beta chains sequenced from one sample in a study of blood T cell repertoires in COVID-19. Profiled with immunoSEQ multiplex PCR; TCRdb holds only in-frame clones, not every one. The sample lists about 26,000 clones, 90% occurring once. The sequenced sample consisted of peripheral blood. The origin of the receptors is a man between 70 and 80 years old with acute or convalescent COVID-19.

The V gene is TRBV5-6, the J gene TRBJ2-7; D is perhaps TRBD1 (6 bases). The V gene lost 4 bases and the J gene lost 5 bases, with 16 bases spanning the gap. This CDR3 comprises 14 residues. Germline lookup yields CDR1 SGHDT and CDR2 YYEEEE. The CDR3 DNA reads TGTGCCAGCAGCCTATCCGGGACAAAAAACGAGCAGTACTTC. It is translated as CASSLSGTKNEQYF.

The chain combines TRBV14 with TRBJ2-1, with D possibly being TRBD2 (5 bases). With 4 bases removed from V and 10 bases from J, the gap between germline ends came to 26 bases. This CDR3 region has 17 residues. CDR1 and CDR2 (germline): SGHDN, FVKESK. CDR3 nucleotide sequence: TGTGCCAGCAGCCTTTGGGGAGTAAGCGGAAATACCCACGAGCAGTTCTTC. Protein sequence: CASSLWGVSGNTHEQFF.

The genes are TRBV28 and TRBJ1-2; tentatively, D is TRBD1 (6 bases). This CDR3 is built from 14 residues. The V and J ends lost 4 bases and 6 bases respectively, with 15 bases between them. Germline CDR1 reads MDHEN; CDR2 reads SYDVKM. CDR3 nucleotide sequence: TGTGCCAGCAGTTCCCCGGGAGGGGGGGATGGCTACACCTTC. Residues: CASSSPGGGDGYTF.

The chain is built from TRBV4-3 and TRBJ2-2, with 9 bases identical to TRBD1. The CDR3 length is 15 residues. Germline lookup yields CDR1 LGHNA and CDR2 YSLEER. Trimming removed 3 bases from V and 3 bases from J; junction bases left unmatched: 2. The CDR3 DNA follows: TGCGCCAGCAGCCACCGGACAGGGGACACCGGGGAGCTGTTTTTT. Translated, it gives CASSHRTGDTGELFF.

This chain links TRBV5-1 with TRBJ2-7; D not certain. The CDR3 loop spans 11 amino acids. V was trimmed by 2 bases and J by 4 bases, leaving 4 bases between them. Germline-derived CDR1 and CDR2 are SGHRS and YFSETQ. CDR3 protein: CASSLEYEQYF. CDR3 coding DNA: TGCGCCAGCAGCTTAGAGTACGAGCAGTACTTC.

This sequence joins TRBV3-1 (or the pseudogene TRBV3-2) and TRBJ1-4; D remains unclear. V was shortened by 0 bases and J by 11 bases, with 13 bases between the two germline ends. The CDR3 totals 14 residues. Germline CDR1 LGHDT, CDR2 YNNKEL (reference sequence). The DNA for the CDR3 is TGTGCCAGCAGCCAAGACAGGTCCCCGGGGAAACTGTTTTTT. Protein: CASSQDRSPGKLFF.

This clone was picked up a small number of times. DNA for the CDR3: TGTGCCAGCAGCTTAGGCGGGACTTCCAGACGCTCCTACAATGAGCAGTTCTTC. It yields the protein CASSLGGTSRRSYNEQFF. The rearrangement links TRBV7-2 to TRBJ2-1, with D tentatively TRBD2 (6 bases). The CDR3 runs 18 residues. The germline V and J ends were trimmed by 1 base and 0 bases, with 16 bases remaining between them. In germline, CDR1 is SGHTA, CDR2 FQGNSA.

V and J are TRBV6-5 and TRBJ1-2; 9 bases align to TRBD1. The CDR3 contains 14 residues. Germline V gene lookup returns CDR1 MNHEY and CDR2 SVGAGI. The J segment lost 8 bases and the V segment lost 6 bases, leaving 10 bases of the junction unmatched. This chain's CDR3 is CASRGQGISWGYTF. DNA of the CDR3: TGTGCCAGCAGGGGACAGGGTATATCCTGGGGCTACACCTTC.

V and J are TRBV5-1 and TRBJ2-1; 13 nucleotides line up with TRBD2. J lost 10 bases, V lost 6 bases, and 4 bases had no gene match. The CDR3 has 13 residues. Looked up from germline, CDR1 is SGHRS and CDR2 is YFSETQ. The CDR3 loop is CASTGLAGDEQFF. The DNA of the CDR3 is TGCGCCAGCACAGGACTAGCGGGAGACGAGCAGTTCTTC.

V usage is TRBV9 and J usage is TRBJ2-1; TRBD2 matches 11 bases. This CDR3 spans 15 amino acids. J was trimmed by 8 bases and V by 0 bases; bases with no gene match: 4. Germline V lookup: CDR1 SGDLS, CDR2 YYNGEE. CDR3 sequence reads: CASSVASSGRYEQFF. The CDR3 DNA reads TGTGCCAGCAGCGTAGCATCTAGCGGGAGGTATGAGCAGTTCTTC.

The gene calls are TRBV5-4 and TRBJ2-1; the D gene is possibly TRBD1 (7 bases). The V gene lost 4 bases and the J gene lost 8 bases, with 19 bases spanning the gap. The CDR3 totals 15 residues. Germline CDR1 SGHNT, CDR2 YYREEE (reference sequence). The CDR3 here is CASSPQGGYEYEQFF. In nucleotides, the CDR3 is TGTGCCAGCAGCCCCCAGGGGGGATATGAGTATGAGCAGTTCTTC.

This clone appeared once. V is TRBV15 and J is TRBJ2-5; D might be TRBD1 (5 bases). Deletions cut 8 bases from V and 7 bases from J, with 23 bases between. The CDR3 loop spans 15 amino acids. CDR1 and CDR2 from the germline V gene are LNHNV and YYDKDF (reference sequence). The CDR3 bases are TGTGCCACCGAACAAACTCGGGTCCTCACAGGGACCCAGTACTTC. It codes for CATEQTRVLTGTQYF.

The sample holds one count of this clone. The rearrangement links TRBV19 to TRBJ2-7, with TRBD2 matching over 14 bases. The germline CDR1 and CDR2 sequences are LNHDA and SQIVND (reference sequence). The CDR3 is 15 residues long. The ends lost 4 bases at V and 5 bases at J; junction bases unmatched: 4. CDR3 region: CASSRPGLAGDEQYF. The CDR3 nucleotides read TGTGCCAGTAGTAGACCGGGACTAGCGGGAGACGAGCAGTACTTC.

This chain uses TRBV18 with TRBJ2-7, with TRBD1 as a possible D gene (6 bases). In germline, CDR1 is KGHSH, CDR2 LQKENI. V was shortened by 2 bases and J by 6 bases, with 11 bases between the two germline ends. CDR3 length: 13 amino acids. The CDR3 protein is CASSPNDRSEQYF. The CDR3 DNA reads TGTGCCAGCTCACCAAATGACAGGAGCGAGCAGTACTTC.

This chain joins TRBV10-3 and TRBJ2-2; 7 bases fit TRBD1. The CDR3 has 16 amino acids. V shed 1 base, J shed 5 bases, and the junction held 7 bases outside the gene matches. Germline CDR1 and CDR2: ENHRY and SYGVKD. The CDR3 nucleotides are TGTGCCATCAGTGAGTTTGAGGGGGCGCGAACCGGGGAGCTGTTTTTT. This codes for CAISEFEGARTGELFF.

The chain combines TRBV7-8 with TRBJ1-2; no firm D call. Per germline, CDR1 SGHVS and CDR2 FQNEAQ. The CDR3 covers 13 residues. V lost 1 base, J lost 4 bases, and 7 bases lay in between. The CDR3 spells CASSLGPGYGYTF. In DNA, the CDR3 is TGTGCCAGCAGCTTAGGGCCTGGCTATGGCTACACCTTC.

The CDR3 protein is CASSPDGGRREQYF. The CDR3 DNA is TGCGCCAGCAGCCCCGATGGGGGGAGGCGCGAGCAGTACTTC. This chain uses TRBV4-3 with TRBJ2-7; possibly TRBD2 for D (6 bases). CDR1 and CDR2 (germline): LGHNA, YSLEER. V lost 4 bases, J lost 6 bases, and 16 bases lay in between. The CDR3 has 14 amino acids.

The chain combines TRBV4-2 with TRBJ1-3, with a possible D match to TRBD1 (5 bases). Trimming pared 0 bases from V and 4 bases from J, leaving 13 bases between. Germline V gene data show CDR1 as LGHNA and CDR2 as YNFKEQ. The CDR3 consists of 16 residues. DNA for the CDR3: TGTGCCAGCAGCCAAGAAATTGGGGCTTCGGGAAACACCATATATTTT. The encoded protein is CASSQEIGASGNTIYF.

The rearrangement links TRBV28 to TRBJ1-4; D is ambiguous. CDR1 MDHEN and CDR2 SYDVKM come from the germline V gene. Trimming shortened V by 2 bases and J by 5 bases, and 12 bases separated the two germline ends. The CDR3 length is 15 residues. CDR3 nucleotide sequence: TGTGCCAGCAGTTTACCTCTTTCGGGAAATGAAAAACTGTTTTTT. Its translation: CASSLPLSGNEKLFF.

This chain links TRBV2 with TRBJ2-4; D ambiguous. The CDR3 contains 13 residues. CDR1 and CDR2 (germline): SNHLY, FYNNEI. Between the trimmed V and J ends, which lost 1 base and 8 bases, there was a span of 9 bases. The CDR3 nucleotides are TGTGCCAGCAGTGAAGGCTTAGAGGACATTCAGTACTTC. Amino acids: CASSEGLEDIQYF.

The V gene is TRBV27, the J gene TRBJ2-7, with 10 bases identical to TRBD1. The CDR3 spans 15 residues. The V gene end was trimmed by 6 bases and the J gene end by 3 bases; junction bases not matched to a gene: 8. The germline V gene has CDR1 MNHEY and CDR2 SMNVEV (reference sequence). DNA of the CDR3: TGTGCCAGCAGCTGGGAGGGGACAGGGGTCTACGAGCAGTACTTC. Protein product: CASSWEGTGVYEQYF.

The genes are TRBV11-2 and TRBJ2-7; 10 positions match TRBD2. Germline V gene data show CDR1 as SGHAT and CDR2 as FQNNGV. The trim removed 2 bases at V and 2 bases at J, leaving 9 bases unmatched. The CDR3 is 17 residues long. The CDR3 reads CASSLTPSGSFTYEQYF. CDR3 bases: TGTGCCAGCAGCTTAACCCCTAGCGGGAGCTTCACCTACGAGCAGTACTTC.